Listed below are T cell receptor beta chains from one sample, sequenced in a study of PD-L1 blockade in urothelial cancer. Produced via immunoSEQ multiplex PCR; TCRdb's table is partial and in-frame only. The sample contains almost 90,000 clones, 84% of which appear only once. Sequences were derived from PBMCs, sampled around atezolizumab (anti-PD-L1) treatment. The receptors were gathered from a man aged 60-69 years with urothelial cancer. Both conserved end residues are part of each CDR3. The D gene is left open where the match is weak.

V gene	D gene	J gene	CDR3 DNA	CDR3 protein
TRBV29-1	TRBD2	TRBJ2-1	TGCAGCGTTGAAGGAGCGGGGGTAGGCGATGAGCAGTTCTTC	CSVEGAGVGDEQFF
TRBV7-2	-	TRBJ2-7	TGTGCCAGCAGCTTAGGGCAGGGGAGTAGGTACGAGCAGTACTTC	CASSLGQGSRYEQYF
TRBV2	TRBD2	TRBJ2-1	TGTGCCAGCAGAGACCCCGTAAGACTAGCGGGGGACCCCAATGAGCAGTTCTTC	CASRDPVRLAGDPNEQFF
TRBV5-6	-	TRBJ2-7	TGTGCCAGCAGCCTGGACTTCTCCTACGAGCAGTACTTC	CASSLDFSYEQYF
TRBV27	-	TRBJ1-5	TGTGCCAGCAGTTTATCGACCGGGGGTGGCAATCAGCCCCAGCATTTT	CASSLSTGGGNQPQHF
TRBV11-2	TRBD1	TRBJ2-2	TGTGCCAGCAGCTCCCCCTGGTTGAGGGCAGGGGGCGGGGAGCTGTTTTTT	CASSSPWLRAGGGELFF
TRBV28	-	TRBJ2-5	TGTGCCAGCAGCCTCGCAGGGGAGACCCAGTACTTC	CASSLAGETQYF
TRBV6-1	-	TRBJ2-7	TGTGCCAGCAGTGAAAGGGGGGGTAGGTACGAGCAGTACTTC	CASSERGGRYEQYF
TRBV7-9	TRBD1	TRBJ2-3	TGTGCCAGCAGCTTGTGGACAGGTACTAGCACAGATACGCAGTATTTT	CASSLWTGTSTDTQYF
TRBV20-1	-	TRBJ1-1	TGCAGTGCTGGACTTCTCGAGGCTTTCTTT	CSAGLLEAFF